The T cell receptor beta chain under discussion was sequenced for a study of cytomegalovirus exposure and HLA in healthy donors (dated by TCRdb to 2016 to 2017). Background for the entire study: A later analysis indicated that the 120 or so validation repertoires were generated on the platform also employed for the 650 to 850 repertoires of the first cohort. The study aimed to test whether signatures of past pathogen exposure could be identified by cataloging public T cell receptors. A separate validation cohort of 100 to 150 different subjects was used in addition to the roughly 720-subject first cohort. To predict cytomegalovirus infection status, the study brought together high-throughput TCR immunosequencing, statistical association of individual TCRs with disease status, and machine learning. On the study overall, not on this receptor specifically: A total of 150 to 200 TCR beta chains were listed by the study as associated with cytomegalovirus. A few of the identified cytomegalovirus-associated TCR beta chains were confirmed in vitro to be specific for cytomegalovirus antigens. According to the authors, the approach could potentially be generalized to other disease states and immunological phenotypes. The classifier was reported to diagnose cytomegalovirus status with high specificity and sensitivity in both the original cohort and the validation cohort. All 130 or so repertoires were used to score co-occurrence in the validation cohort in a later analysis, because that analysis had no HLA typing for the cohort. Subsequent analysis determined that TCRs grouped into clusters in the first cohort also showed a tendency toward co-occurrence across the roughly 110 validation repertoires, and 85% to 95% of cluster scores exceeded 0. Across donors, most TCR sequences were observed very rarely, whereas some public TCRs were present in many individuals.

The donors were included in the validation cohort of 120 subjects, a group kept apart from the roughly 700-subject first cohort. The method behind the library was the immunoSEQ multiplex PCR assay. For the original study's pipeline: A statistical classification framework was built to diagnose cytomegalovirus status from the catalog of TCR beta chain sequences. TCRdb obtained this table from immuneACCESS and retained in-frame rearrangements with V and J assigned. These tables miss some clones; where compared with another copy, unresolved V genes account for less than half of the shortfall, and the remainder is unexplained. The V and J calls and clone size were taken over from that table, and D and trimming were inferred from the DNA. Across this sample there are some 210,000 clones, with over 80% seen only once. Roughly 5.5% of the sample belongs to the ten largest clones. This clone was seen a handful of times. The antigen it binds to is not known. Per-base qualities were not stored, and no clone one base away is much larger.

CDR1 and CDR2, looked up from the germline V gene, are MNHNS and SASEGT. V and J are truncated by 6 bases and 0 bases respectively, leaving an intervening sequence of 9 bases. Including the terminal cysteine and phenylalanine, the CDR3 comprises 13 residues. The retained sequence is limited to the CDR3, 39 bases, with the frame set at the first base. Material: PBMCs. This clonotype was obtained from a woman between 18 and 30 years old in good health and CMV-seronegative. The sequence joins TRBV6-1 to TRBJ2-7, with a tentative D gene TRBD2 over 6 matching bases. The encoded CDR3 is CASRRDSSYEQYF. The base sequence is TGTGCCAGCAGGCGGGACTCCTCCTACGAGCAGTACTTC.